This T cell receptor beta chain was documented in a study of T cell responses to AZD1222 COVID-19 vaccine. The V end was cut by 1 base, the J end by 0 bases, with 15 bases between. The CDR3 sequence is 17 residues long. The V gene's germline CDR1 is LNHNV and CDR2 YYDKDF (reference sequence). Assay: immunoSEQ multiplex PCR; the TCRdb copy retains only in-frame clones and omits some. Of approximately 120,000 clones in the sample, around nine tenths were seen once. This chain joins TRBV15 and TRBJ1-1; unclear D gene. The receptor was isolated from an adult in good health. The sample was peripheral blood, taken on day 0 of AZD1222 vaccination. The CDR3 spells CATSRGLGRIMNTEAFF. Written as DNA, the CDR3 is TGTGCCACCAGCAGAGGTTTAGGGCGCATCATGAACACTGAAGCTTTCTTT.